A few counts support the clone carrying this T cell receptor beta chain. The sample is drawn from a study of beta chain features in type 1 diabetes. The CDR3 is 15 residues long. CDR1 and CDR2 (germline): PRHDT, FYEKMQ (reference sequence). V was clipped by 0 bases and J by 6 bases, with 14 bases between them. The entirety of the isolated RNA underwent reverse transcription, so expressed TCRB transcripts were sequenced. Method: immunoSEQ multiplex PCR; TCRdb's copy keeps in-frame clones and lacks some. The sample has 680,000 or so clones; less than 20% are singletons. The sequenced material came from naive CD4+ T cells from blood. The genes are TRBV13 and TRBJ1-2, with D perhaps matching TRBD1 (5 bases). The receptor's source is a man younger than 35 in good health. As DNA, the CDR3 is TGTGCCAGCAGCTTAGGATGGCCAGGGTGGGATGGCTACACCTTC. Its protein is CASSLGWPGWDGYTF.